This TCR beta chain was documented in a study of T cells in Graves' hyperthyroidism and ophthalmopathy. Study-level results: The model predicted ophthalmopathy a median approximately 6.3 months before onset.

This clonotype was picked up a small number of times. What it binds is unknown. Template material for amplifying TCR beta CDR3 regions consisted of RNA transcripts. The HTBI primer set drove a first-round RT-PCR of the TCR CDR3. TCRdb re-called the multiplex PCR reads with MiXCR, one entry per CDR3 protein. The repertoire holds hundreds of thousands of distinct CDR3 sequences, 38% seen once, with roughly 8.3% in the top ten. The CDR3 consists of 11 residues. V lost 2 bases, J lost 8 bases, and 6 bases lay in between. CDR1 SGHTA and CDR2 FQGNSA come from the germline V gene. This sequence was found in a man aged 18 to 29 with Graves' hyperthyroidism. The V call is TRBV7-2, the J call TRBJ1-1, with D unresolved. The sequenced sample was blood. The CDR3 DNA is TGTGCCAGCAGCTTACAGAGGGAAGCTTTCTTT. Translation: CASSLQREAFF.